What follows are 22 T cell receptor beta chains derived from one specimen sequenced in a study of CD8+ T cells in alopecia areata. RNA extraction was followed by reverse transcription into cDNA, which acted as the sequencing template. Produced via immunoSEQ multiplex PCR; TCRdb's table is partial and in-frame only. The sample has some 200,000 clones; under 60% are singletons. Treatment denoted: oral pan-JAK inhibitor, 5-10 mg twice daily. The sequences come from CD8+ T cells sorted from blood, collected at week 24, from a patient treated with tofacitinib. These receptors were taken from a human donor with alopecia areata.

This clone was seen just once. In nucleotides, the CDR3 is TGTGCCAGCAGCTTAAGCGGGGGGGAAGAGACCCAGTACTTC. Protein sequence: CASSLSGGEETQYF. The V call is TRBV13, the J call TRBJ2-5, with TRBD2 matching 10 bases. This CDR3 comprises 14 residues. V was pared by 2 bases and J by 3 bases, with 0 bases of the junction left unmatched. Germline V lookup: CDR1 PRHDT, CDR2 FYEKMQ (reference sequence).

This clone was observed a handful of times. This chain connects TRBV5-1 to TRBJ2-5; D gene uncertain. CDR3 length equals 11 residues. CDR1 is SGHRS, CDR2 YFSETQ, per germline. Trimming cost V 4 bases and J 5 bases, with 6 bases left between them. This chain's CDR3 is CASSVGETQYF. The CDR3 nucleotides read TGCGCCAGCAGCGTCGGGGAGACCCAGTACTTC.

The chain couples TRBV5-6 to TRBJ1-6; D ambiguous. V was cut by 0 bases and J by 9 bases, with 7 bases left in between. The CDR3 length is 13 residues. Per the germline V gene, CDR1 is SGHDT and CDR2 is YYEEEE. The CDR3: CASSLGVSSPLHF. As DNA, the CDR3 is TGTGCCAGCAGCTTGGGGGTCAGTTCACCCCTCCACTTT.

J is TRBJ2-7 and V is TRBV14; possible D gene TRBD2, 7 bases. The V gene lost 4 bases and the J gene lost 5 bases, with 15 bases spanning the gap. Germline lookup yields CDR1 SGHDN and CDR2 FVKESK. The CDR3 spans 14 residues. The CDR3 region has the DNA TGTGCCAGCAGCCTAAGGGGGGGGCTTCACGAGCAGTACTTC. It yields the protein CASSLRGGLHEQYF.

The chain uses TRBV18 and TRBJ1-5; D gene ambiguous. The V gene's germline CDR1 is KGHSH and CDR2 LQKENI. CDR3 size: 13 residues. Trimming cost V 2 bases and J 0 bases, with 2 bases left between them. The CDR3 DNA reads TGTGCCAGCTCACCAACTAGCAATCAGCCCCAGCATTTT. Translation: CASSPTSNQPQHF.

This clone was recorded a few times. The chain employs TRBV13 and TRBJ2-1; a weak D match, TRBD2 (6 bases). CDR1 is PRHDT, CDR2 FYEKMQ, per germline (reference sequence). The CDR3 extends over 17 amino acids. Trimming removed 0 bases at V and 0 bases at J, with 12 bases between. CDR3 loop: CASSLGRAGTSYNEQFF. The DNA of the CDR3 is TGTGCCAGCAGCTTAGGCCGCGCGGGGACCTCCTACAATGAGCAGTTCTTC.

This clone was detected only a few times. J is TRBJ2-5 and V is TRBV27; D is undetermined. Germline V gene sequence: CDR1 MNHEY, CDR2 SMNVEV (reference sequence). The CDR3 covers 15 residues. V lost 6 bases, J lost 3 bases, and 17 bases lay in between. The CDR3 nucleotides read TGTGCCAGCAGCCGGGCCCCCAGGCCCAAAGAGACCCAGTACTTC. Translating gives CASSRAPRPKETQYF.

The chain joins TRBV2 to TRBJ2-3; 10 nucleotides match TRBD2. The CDR3 loop spans 15 amino acids. V shed 10 bases and J 1 base; nucleotides not matched to a gene: 8. Per germline, CDR1 SNHLY and CDR2 FYNNEI. Here the CDR3 reads CATKQTSGGTDTQYF. The CDR3 nucleotides are TGTGCCACCAAGCAAACTAGCGGGGGCACAGATACGCAGTATTTT.

Only a few counts were recorded for this clone. The rearrangement joins TRBV5-1 to TRBJ2-1, with D perhaps matching TRBD2 (7 bases). The CDR3 sequence is 14 residues long. CDR1 and CDR2 (germline): SGHRS, YFSETQ. The ends were cut back, 3 bases at V and 6 bases at J, with 13 bases in the middle. In DNA form, the CDR3 reads TGCGCCAGCAGCTCAGAGGGGGGGATCAATGAGCAGTTCTTC. Its translation is CASSSEGGINEQFF.

The rearrangement links TRBV30 to TRBJ2-7; 8 nucleotides align to TRBD2. The trim removed 0 bases at V and 0 bases at J, leaving 4 bases unmatched. Germline V gene data show CDR1 as GTSNPN and CDR2 as SVGIG (reference sequence). The CDR3 covers 15 residues. The chain's CDR3 is CAWSVSRGGSYEQYF. Here the CDR3 DNA reads TGTGCCTGGAGTGTATCCCGGGGGGGCTCCTACGAGCAGTACTTC.

This sequence joins TRBV1 and TRBJ1-1. TRBV1 is shown as a pseudogene. The CDR3 covers 10 residues. CDR3 protein: CTSLHTEAFF. CDR3 sequence (DNA): TGCACCAGCCTTCACACTGAAGCTTTCTTT.

The V call is TRBV20-1, the J call TRBJ1-2; 7 bases line up with TRBD1. Germline values: CDR1 DFQATT, CDR2 SNEGSKA (reference sequence). This CDR3 contains 11 residues. The ends lost 6 bases at V and 4 bases at J; junction bases unmatched: 2. The CDR3 here is CSAAGGYGYTF. The CDR3 region has the DNA TGCAGTGCCGCAGGGGGCTATGGCTACACCTTC.

The rearrangement links TRBV6-5 to TRBJ2-1, with TRBD1 matching 8 bases. The CDR3 runs to 14 residues. Germline V gene data show CDR1 as MNHEY and CDR2 as SVGAGI. V was pared by 3 bases and J by 5 bases, with 3 bases of the junction left unmatched. In nucleotides, the CDR3 is TGTGCCAGCAGTTATGGGGGACAGGACAATGAGCAGTTCTTC. It specifies CASSYGGQDNEQFF.

Regarding this clone: Other DNA sequences in this specimen translate into the identical CDR3. The chain couples TRBV6-5 to TRBJ2-3; D call uncertain. From germline, CDR1 is MNHEY and CDR2 SVGAGI. The CDR3 consists of 13 residues. Trimming removed 2 bases from V and 1 base from J, with 4 bases in between. The CDR3 spells CASSYGGTDTQYF. CDR3 nucleotide sequence: TGTGCCAGCAGTTACGGGGGCACAGATACGCAGTATTTT.

The genes are TRBV23-1 and TRBJ2-3, with TRBD2 identical over 10 bases. TRBV23-1 qualifies as an ORF whose function is uncertain. Trimming cost V 4 bases and J 4 bases; bases outside gene matches: 5. CDR3 length: 15 residues. The CDR3 loop is CASSRSSGGADTQYF. In nucleotides, the CDR3 is TGCGCCAGCAGTCGGTCTAGCGGGGGCGCAGATACGCAGTATTTT.

This chain connects TRBV6-5 to TRBJ2-7; D is undetermined. The germline V gene has CDR1 MNHEY and CDR2 SVGAGI. There are 12 residues in the CDR3. Trimming left V 8 bases short and J 0 bases short, with 8 bases between. This CDR3 is CASLGNSYEQYF. As DNA, the CDR3 is TGTGCCAGCCTAGGAAACTCCTACGAGCAGTACTTC.

The V gene is TRBV5-1, the J gene TRBJ2-3; 9 bases map to TRBD2. The CDR3 is 16 residues long. Trimming cost V 0 bases and J 6 bases; bases outside gene matches: 8. Germline V CDR1 and CDR2: SGHRS, YFSETQ. This chain's CDR3 is CASSLAGAGGRDTQYF. DNA for the CDR3: TGCGCCAGCAGCTTGGCCGGAGCGGGGGGAAGGGATACGCAGTATTTT.

This sequence joins TRBV30 and TRBJ1-2; D perhaps matches TRBD1 (6 bases). Germline loops: CDR1 GTSNPN, CDR2 SVGIG (reference sequence). Trimming removed 2 bases from V and 2 bases from J, with 15 bases in between. The CDR3 length is 15 residues. The CDR3, as DNA: TGTGCCTGGAGTCCCCCGGACAGCAAAAACTATGGCTACACCTTC. Translation: CAWSPPDSKNYGYTF.

The chain has TRBV6-4 and TRBJ2-5, with D possibly TRBD1 on 6 matching bases. V shed 2 bases and J shed 5 bases, with 18 bases lying between them. CDR1 and CDR2 (germline): MRHNA, SNTAGT. CDR3 length: 16 residues. The CDR3 region is CASSDPIRGRVETQYF. The DNA of the CDR3 is TGTGCCAGCAGTGACCCCATCAGGGGCAGGGTGGAGACCCAGTACTTC.

This clone appeared a single time. DNA for the CDR3: TGTGCCAGCAGCTTGCCCCCAGATACGCAGTATTTT. It is translated as CASSLPPDTQYF. This rearrangement joins TRBV7-6 to TRBJ2-3; no clear D gene. There are 12 residues in the CDR3. V lost 3 bases and J lost 4, with 5 bases in between. Germline CDR1 and CDR2: SGHVS and FNYEAQ.

The chain is built from TRBV7-9 and TRBJ2-7; D may be TRBD1 or TRBD2 (5 bases each). Germline V gene data show CDR1 as SEHNR and CDR2 as FQNEAQ (reference sequence). The V and J ends lost 1 base and 0 bases respectively, with 16 bases between them. The length of the CDR3 is 17 residues. CDR3 loop: CASSLEYGAPFSYEQYF. Written as DNA, the CDR3 is TGTGCCAGCAGCTTAGAGTACGGGGCCCCATTCTCCTACGAGCAGTACTTC.

This clone showed up just a few times. The rearrangement links TRBV27 to TRBJ1-1; TRBD1 matches 8 bases. From germline, CDR1 is MNHEY and CDR2 SMNVEV (reference sequence). The CDR3 totals 16 residues. V lost 3 bases, J lost 4 bases, and 10 bases stayed unmatched. The CDR3 bases are TGTGCCAGCAGTTTCCTACGGACAGGGTTTGTCACTGAAGCTTTCTTT. It specifies CASSFLRTGFVTEAFF.